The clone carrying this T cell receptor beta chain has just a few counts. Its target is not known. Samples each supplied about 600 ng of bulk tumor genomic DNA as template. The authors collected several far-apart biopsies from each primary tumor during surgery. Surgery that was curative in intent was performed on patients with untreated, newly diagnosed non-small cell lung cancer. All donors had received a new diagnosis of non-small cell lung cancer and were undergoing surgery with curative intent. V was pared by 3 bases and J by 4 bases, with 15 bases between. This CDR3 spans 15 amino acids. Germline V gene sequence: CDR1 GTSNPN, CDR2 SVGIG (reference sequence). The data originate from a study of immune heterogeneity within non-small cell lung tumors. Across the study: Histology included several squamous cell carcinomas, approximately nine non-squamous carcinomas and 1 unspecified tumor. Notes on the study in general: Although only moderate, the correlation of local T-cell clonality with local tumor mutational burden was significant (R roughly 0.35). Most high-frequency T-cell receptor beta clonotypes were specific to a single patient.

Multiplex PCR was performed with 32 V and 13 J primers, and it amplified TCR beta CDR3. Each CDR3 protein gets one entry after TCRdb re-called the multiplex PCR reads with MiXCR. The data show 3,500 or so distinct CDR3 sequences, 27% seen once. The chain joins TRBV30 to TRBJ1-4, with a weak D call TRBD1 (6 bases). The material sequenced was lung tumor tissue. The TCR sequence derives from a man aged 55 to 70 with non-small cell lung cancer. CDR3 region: CAWRAYGGSNEKLFF. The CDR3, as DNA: TGTGCCTGGAGGGCCTATGGGGGCAGTAATGAAAAACTGTTTTTT.